Listed here is a single TCR beta chain. Its binding antigen is unknown. No base qualities exist here, and no much larger clone lies one base off it. The data derive from a study of cytomegalovirus exposure and HLA in healthy donors (dated by TCRdb to about 2017). Concerning the study at large: An earlier analysis of around 600 of the donors reported more than 250 Gb of sequence data and some 120 million unique TCR beta sequences from about 179 million T cells. An early release covering some 640 HLA-typed donors comprised about 310 gigabases of sequencing data and around 85 million unique TCR sequences. Of the roughly 410 genotyped donors, roughly 76% were placed in the genetic ancestry cluster associated with self-reported Caucasian donors. The study aimed to test whether cataloging public T cell receptors could reveal signatures of past pathogen exposure. The study used immunosequencing to profile the T cell repertoires of several hundred subjects and linked those repertoires to cytomegalovirus serostatus. Along with the approximately 620-subject first cohort, a separate validation cohort of over a hundred different subjects was used. The study combined high-throughput TCR immunosequencing, statistical association of individual TCRs with disease status, and machine learning to predict cytomegalovirus infection status. A later analysis re-examined previously published TCR beta repertoires from over 500 donors and added high-resolution HLA genotyping to investigate patterns of TCR occurrence. In the later analysis, no new phenotypic data were used to find candidate immune exposures; instead, reliance was placed on TCR beta sequences and their occurrence across donors. To decide whether each TCR beta V gene segment behaved as functional or pseudogenic, an earlier analysis of several hundred of the donors relied on high-throughput TCR beta sequencing. Donor age, sex, ethnicity and CMV serostatus were compiled alongside the repertoire data. In a later genetic analysis, genome-wide SNP genotypes for about three fifths of the roughly 670 donors were used, and that subset was treated as a discovery cohort. Every repertoire in the discovery cohort had been generated on one and the same sequencing platform. Class I and class II HLA loci were covered by the typing at four-digit resolution. The number of donors typed differed by locus, with about 629-630 for A, B, C, DRB1 and DQB1, around 520 for DQA1, about 610 for DPA1, and some 450 for DPB1. A handful of DR-DQ haplotypes were treated as single units for association and clustering because of strong linkage in the cohort. Among some 410 genotyped donors of the cohort, an average of approximately 240,000 unique TCR beta nucleotide sequences were sequenced per donor, about a sixth of them non-productive. What the work shows at the level of the full study, not this receptor alone: Over 15 rarely observed V segments, including chromosome 9 orphons, were excluded from the earlier analysis of several hundred of the donors because counts were too low. Most CMV-associated TCR beta chains appeared to be HLA-restricted in a later analysis, and the HLA associations seemed to be driven largely by CMV exposure. Only TCR beta chains were sequenced in this cohort, and the absence of alpha or paired-chain data limited detectable features. It was suggested by the authors that the approach could potentially be generalized to other disease states and immunological phenotypes. When HLA alleles, especially DR and DQ, strongly co-occurred, TCR associations were difficult to assign to individual alleles. A further reported finding was that TCR beta sequences accurately predicted the HLA-A and HLA-B alleles for most subjects in the first cohort. While some public TCRs were present in many individuals, most TCR sequences turned up only very rarely across donors. Specific HLA alleles were associated with 16,951 TCR beta sequences at a false discovery rate of 0.05 in a later analysis. Because some donors lacked HLA typing at each locus, the association tests relied only on the typed subset. Roughly uniform sequencing depth across donors was assumed in presence/absence analyses, although this assumption may not hold. In a later analysis, HLA-associated TCR beta chains showed more clonal expansion and lower generation probabilities than non-associated chains that were equally common. Linkage disequilibrium might explain the correlated functional status among segregating V segments, but an unknown experimental factor could not be excluded. In a later analysis, several top co-occurrence clusters were reported to appear linked to parvovirus B19, influenza, CMV and Epstein-Barr virus. Some IMGT-functional V segments, including TRBV6-2 and TRBV6-3, could not be distinguished by the 87-base-pair reads and were therefore excluded. A cluster of highly shared sequence variants was judged likely to represent a technical artifact of the sequencing pipeline. In an earlier analysis of about 550 of the donors, most TCR beta V segments were observed in productive rearrangements about 90% or about 30% of the time, broadly matching IMGT annotations. In a later analysis, the rate of TCR association differed among HLA loci, with DRB1 alleles having the most associated TCRs and HLA-C alleles having the fewest. A total of roughly 160 TCR beta chains were listed by the study as associated with cytomegalovirus. The classifier was reported to diagnose cytomegalovirus status with high specificity and sensitivity in both the original cohort and the validation cohort. V-gene and J-gene trimming of TCR beta chains was associated with a missense DCLRE1C variant in a later genetic analysis, and the association was replicated in an independent cohort. Three of the identified cytomegalovirus-associated TCR beta chains were confirmed in vitro to be specific for cytomegalovirus antigens. A later genetic analysis reported fewer N-insertions in productive TCRs among donors in an Asian-associated ancestry cluster than the roughly 670-donor mean. For the cohort, immune exposure information was limited to CMV serostatus.

The CDR3 has 14 amino acids, counting the end cysteine and phenylalanine. The only DNA kept is the CDR3, 42 bases in frame from the first base. V loses 5 bases of germline sequence and J loses 6 bases, and the interval between the two ends is 15 bases. The CDR1 and CDR2 encoded by the germline V gene are SGHDT and YYEEEE. The cohort was made up of about 670 healthy bone marrow donors. At the time of sampling, every cohort member was nominally healthy, though immune exposures that went unrecorded were likely present. The donor tested CMV seropositive, placing the donor among the 290 or so seropositive members of the cohort. Each donor provided a peripheral blood sample, and peripheral blood mononuclear cells were used for TCR beta sequencing. The Qiagen DNeasy Blood Extraction Kit was used to extract genomic DNA from the blood cell samples. Receptor libraries were prepared by the immunoSEQ multiplex PCR assay. The multiplex PCR relied on a mix of 60 forward primers for TCR Vbeta segments and 13 reverse primers for TCR Jbeta segments. A multiplex PCR assay on genomic DNA amplified the CDR3 region of rearranged TCR beta genes. On the Illumina HiSeq System, the amplified TCR beta libraries were sequenced as 87-base-pair reads. The authors' analysis ran thus. Across the 500 to 700 repertoires, a later analysis counted tens of millions of unique TCR beta chains, approximately 12 million of which were shared by at least two donors. Raw reads were error-corrected and collapsed into unique sequences with a nearest-neighbor algorithm that merged closely related sequences to remove PCR and sequencing errors. To assign V, D and J gene segments, CDR3 sequences were aligned to IMGT reference sequences. For a sequence to be retained, a match of at least six nucleotides to both a V gene segment and a J gene segment was required. Rearrangements were called productive when the CDR3 lacked stop codons and stayed in frame with V and J; all others were non-productive. Following IMGT convention, CDR3 was defined as the stretch from the second conserved V-encoded cysteine up to the conserved J-encoded phenylalanine. Sequences without an unambiguous match to a single V gene segment were excluded from the earlier analysis of a few hundred of the donors. In an earlier analysis of about 590 of the donors, a V segment was called functional when productive rearrangements were above 56.7%, and segregating when the standard deviation between donors exceeded 5%. To diagnose cytomegalovirus status from the catalog of TCR beta chain sequences, a statistical classification framework was built. In a later analysis, TCR nucleotide sequences were compared against IMGT/GENE-DB human TR gene sequences so that V and J genes could be assigned. A later analysis assigned CDR3 sequences and most-parsimonious VDJ recombination scenarios with the TCRdist pipeline. A later analysis defined each TCR beta chain by its CDR3 amino acid sequence plus V-gene family, and excluded reads lacking a unique V-gene family. As a way to deal with suspected cross-contamination and a sequencing artifact, a later analysis dropped 450 to 600 nucleotide sequences that were highly shared and had low generation probability. In a later analysis, a clonal expansion index for each public chain was calculated from normalized within-repertoire ranks of inferred template counts. A later analysis computed generation probabilities with a VDJ recombination model fitted to out-of-frame rearrangements, and checked the results against IGoR. In a later analysis, TCR-TCR, TCR-HLA and TCR-CMV co-occurrence was scored with hypergeometric tests, and a repertoire-size bias correction was applied to TCR pairs. To estimate false discovery rates, a later analysis permuted the HLA or CMV assignments 20 times. In a later analysis, co-occurring TCRs were grouped with DBSCAN, and TCRdist sequence similarity was added when clustering was performed within HLA-allele-positive subsets. For co-occurrence clustering, repertoires with fewer than 30,000 or more than 120,000 public chains were excluded, along with five repertoires with anomalous nucleotide sharing. TCRdb stores this immuneACCESS table with in-frame sequences only. Part of the clones is absent; in the studies checked, under half of the shortfall reflects unresolved V genes, and no reason is known for the rest. V and J calls and clone size are as listed in that table; D and trimming were resolved from the DNA. A total of roughly 99,000 clones appear in this sample, about 80% of them only once. The biggest ten clones account for less than 3.5% of the sample.

This TCR derives from a man aged 25-40 years in good health and CMV-seropositive. Input material: PBMCs. The chain uses TRBV5-6 and TRBJ2-1; a weak D assignment points to TRBD2 (7 bases agree). The sequenced DNA is TGTGCCAGCAGTCCGTGGGGGGGCCTCAATGAGCAGTTCTTC. The resulting protein is CASSPWGGLNEQFF. Supplemented by the reference TRBV5-6 and TRBJ2-1 proteins around the CDR3, the complete variable domain is DAGVTQSPTHLIKTRGQQVTLRCSPKSGHDTVSWYQQALGQGPQFIFQYYEEEERQRGNFPDRFSGHQFPNYSSELNVNALLLGDSALYLCASSPWGGLNEQFFGPGTRLTVL.